Following are 16 T cell receptor beta chains from one sample sequenced in a study of T cell responses to AZD1222 COVID-19 vaccine. Sequencing used immunoSEQ multiplex PCR; TCRdb keeps in-frame clones, though not all of them. The sample has 120,000 to 150,000 clones, about 93% seen once. The source material was peripheral blood, sampled on day 0 of AZD1222 vaccination. These receptors came from an adult in good health.

The gene calls are TRBV6-2 or TRBV6-3 and TRBJ2-3; D perhaps matches TRBD1 (5 bases). The V gene lost 0 bases and the J gene lost 2 bases, with 15 bases spanning the gap. From germline, CDR1 is MNHEY and CDR2 SVGEGT. The CDR3 is made up of 17 amino acids. CDR3 in amino acids: CASSYSKQGLDTDTQYF. CDR3 coding DNA: TGTGCCAGCAGTTACTCGAAGCAGGGCCTCGACACAGATACGCAGTATTTT.

In DNA form, the CDR3 reads TGCGCCAGCAGCCAAGATCTGAAGGGCAGTATGAACACTGAAGCTTTCTTT. Amino acid sequence: CASSQDLKGSMNTEAFF. The rearrangement links TRBV4-1 to TRBJ1-1; D is unresolved. This CDR3 is 17 amino acids long. Between the trimmed V and J ends, which lost 0 bases and 0 bases, there was a span of 14 bases. Germline values: CDR1 MGHRA, CDR2 YSYEKL.

The chain combines TRBV27 with TRBJ1-2; 9 bases match TRBD1. J lost 2 bases, V lost 2 bases, and 6 bases had no gene match. The CDR3 contains 16 residues. CDR1 is MNHEY, CDR2 SMNVEV, per germline (reference sequence). CDR3 coding DNA: TGTGCCAGCAGTTTACTACGGACAGGGGTCAACTATGGCTACACCTTC. Its translation: CASSLLRTGVNYGYTF.

The chain carries TRBV14 and TRBJ2-3; the D gene is possibly TRBD2 (5 bases). There are 15 residues in the CDR3. The V end lost 1 base, the J end lost 2 bases, and 10 bases lay between the germline ends. Germline V CDR1 and CDR2: SGHDN, FVKESK. CDR3 sequence: CASSQAGSVTDTQYF. The CDR3, as DNA: TGTGCCAGCAGCCAAGCAGGTAGCGTCACAGATACGCAGTATTTT. Drawing the rest from reference TRBV14 and TRBJ2-3, the complete variable domain is EAGVTQFPSHSVIEKGQTVTLRCDPISGHDNLYWYRRVMGKEIKFLLHFVKESKQDESGMPNNRFLAERTGGTYSTLKVQPAELEDSGVYFCASSQAGSVTDTQYFGPGTRLTVL.

The gene calls are TRBV5-8 and TRBJ2-3; 9 positions agree with TRBD2. Trimming at V came to 5 bases and at J to 1 base, leaving 8 bases not matched to a gene. Per germline, CDR1 SGHTS and CDR2 YDEGEE. The CDR3 has 16 residues. The CDR3 sequence is CASSLAWTSGTDTQYF. In DNA, the CDR3 is TGTGCCAGCAGTTTAGCCTGGACTAGCGGCACAGATACGCAGTATTTT.

This chain joins TRBV27 and TRBJ2-7, with 9 bases lining up with TRBD1. Per germline, CDR1 MNHEY and CDR2 SMNVEV (reference sequence). This CDR3 region has 13 residues. V lost 7 bases and J lost 5; bases outside the gene matches: 6. The CDR3 bases are TGTGCCAGCAACGGACAGGGGACAAACGAGCAGTACTTC. Amino acid sequence: CASNGQGTNEQYF.

The chain is built from TRBV9 and TRBJ2-3; TRBD2 matches at 9 bases. CDR1 and CDR2 from the germline V gene are SGDLS and YYNGEE. This CDR3 region has 17 residues. J was trimmed by 6 bases and V by 0 bases; bases with no gene match: 11. The CDR3 nucleotides are TGTGCCAGCAGCGTAGCTCCCCGGGCGGGGGGGCATGATACGCAGTATTTT. Its protein product is CASSVAPRAGGHDTQYF.

The V call is TRBV5-8, the J call TRBJ1-4; 8 bases line up with TRBD1. The CDR3 length is 13 residues. V lost 7 bases, J lost 6 bases, and 5 bases stayed unmatched. Germline CDR1 reads SGHTS; CDR2 reads YDEGEE. This CDR3 reads CASEQGGYEKLFF. The CDR3 DNA sequence: TGTGCCAGCGAACAGGGGGGATATGAAAAACTGTTTTTT.

The chain couples TRBV25-1 to TRBJ1-1, with a weak D call TRBD1 (6 bases). Germline V gene data show CDR1 as MGHDK and CDR2 as SYGVNS. V lost 5 bases to trimming and J lost 1 base, with 14 bases between them. This CDR3 has 15 residues. CDR3 DNA: TGTGCCAGCAGTACTCCCGGGACACCGAACACTGAAGCTTTCTTT. Translation: CASSTPGTPNTEAFF.

The chain has TRBV5-4 and TRBJ2-6, with D uncertain. The CDR3 is 16 amino acids. Per germline, CDR1 SGHNT and CDR2 YYREEE (reference sequence). V shed 6 bases and J shed 0 bases, with 13 bases lying between them. The chain's CDR3 is CASKSAILSGANVLTF. CDR3 DNA sequence: TGTGCCAGCAAGTCAGCAATACTCTCTGGGGCCAACGTCCTGACTTTC.

The chain is built from TRBV9 and TRBJ2-3; 11 bases map to TRBD2. Trimming took 0 bases from V and 3 from J; bases not matched to a gene: 9. Per the germline V gene, CDR1 is SGDLS and CDR2 is YYNGEE. The CDR3 is 18 amino acids. The CDR3 nucleotides are TGTGCCAGCAGCGTAGCTACGGGGGTAGCGGGAGGGACAGATACGCAGTATTTT. Its protein is CASSVATGVAGGTDTQYF.

V is TRBV5-1 and J is TRBJ2-2; no definite D call. V was cut by 5 bases and J by 4 bases, with 9 bases left in between. The CDR3 sequence is 13 residues long. The germline V gene has CDR1 SGHRS and CDR2 YFSETQ. The CDR3, as DNA: TGCGCCAGCAGTGACTTGGCCACCGGGGAGCTGTTTTTT. It yields the protein CASSDLATGELFF.

This chain links TRBV5-1 with TRBJ2-7; 12 positions agree with TRBD1. Germline V gene sequence: CDR1 SGHRS, CDR2 YFSETQ. This CDR3 has 15 amino acids. J was trimmed by 6 bases and V by 4 bases; bases with no gene match: 8. The CDR3 region is CASSAGTGGLGEQYF. The CDR3 region has the DNA TGCGCCAGCAGCGCTGGGACAGGGGGCCTGGGCGAGCAGTACTTC.

The chain carries TRBV11-2 and TRBJ2-3, with 7 nucleotides matching TRBD1. The CDR3 has 15 residues. Germline CDR1 SGHAT, CDR2 FQNNGV. J gave up 1 base and V 5 bases, and 6 bases lay outside the gene matches. The CDR3 region has the DNA TGTGCCAGCAGCCCGAACAGGGGTGGCACAGATACGCAGTATTTT. This encodes CASSPNRGGTDTQYF. Together with reference TRBV11-2 and TRBJ2-3, the CDR3 gives the full variable domain: EAGVAQSPRYKIIEKRQSVAFWCNPISGHATLYWYQQILGQGPKLLIQFQNNGVVDDSQLPKDRFSAERLKGVDSTLKIQPAKLEDSAVYLCASSPNRGGTDTQYFGPGTRLTVL.

J is TRBJ2-1 and V is TRBV21-1. TRBV21-1 is labeled a pseudogene. CDR3 size: 17 residues. In nucleotides, the CDR3 is TGTGCCAGCAGCAAATTTCCCCCTAGCAGGGAAAACAATGAGCAGTTCTTC. Its protein is CASSKFPPSRENNEQFF.

V is TRBV30 and J is TRBJ1-3; no clear D. The V gene lost 4 bases and the J gene lost 4 bases, with 8 bases spanning the gap. From germline, CDR1 is GTSNPN and CDR2 SVGIG (reference sequence). The CDR3 has 12 amino acids. CDR3 DNA sequence: TGTGCCTGGAAAAGGTCCGGAAACACCATATATTTT. This gives the protein CAWKRSGNTIYF.